This TCR beta chain was documented in a study of cytomegalovirus exposure and HLA in healthy donors. This PCR relied on a set of 60 Vbeta primers and 13 Jbeta primers. Clones were read by immunoSEQ multiplex PCR, and TCRdb kept only the in-frame ones, dropping some. The sample has under 150,000 clones. Germline V lookup: CDR1 SGHRS, CDR2 YFSETQ. V was trimmed by 0 bases and J by 1 base, leaving 5 bases between them. The CDR3 has 15 residues. The TCR originated in a woman aged 55-69 years in good health and CMV-seronegative. The sequencing sample was made of PBMCs. The chain carries TRBV5-1 and TRBJ2-6; TRBD1 might be the D (5 bases). CDR3 coding DNA: TGCGCCAGCAGCTTGGCAGGGTCTGGGGCCAACGTCCTGACTTTC. This translates into CASSLAGSGANVLTF.